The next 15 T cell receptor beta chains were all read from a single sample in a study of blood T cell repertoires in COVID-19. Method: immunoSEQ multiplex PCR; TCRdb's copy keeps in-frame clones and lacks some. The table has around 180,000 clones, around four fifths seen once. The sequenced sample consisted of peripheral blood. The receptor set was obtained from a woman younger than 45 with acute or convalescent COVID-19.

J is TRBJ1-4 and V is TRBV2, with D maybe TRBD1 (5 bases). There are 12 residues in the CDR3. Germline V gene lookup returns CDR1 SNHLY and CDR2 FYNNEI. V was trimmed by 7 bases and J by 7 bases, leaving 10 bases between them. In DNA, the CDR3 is TGTGCCAGCATTGGGGCACCTGAAAAACTGTTTTTT. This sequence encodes CASIGAPEKLFF.

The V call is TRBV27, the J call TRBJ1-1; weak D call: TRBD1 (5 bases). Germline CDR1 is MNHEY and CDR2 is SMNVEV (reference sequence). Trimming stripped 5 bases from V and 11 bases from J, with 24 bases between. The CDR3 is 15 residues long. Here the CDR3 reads CASSGLRTGGWEAFF. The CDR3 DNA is TGTGCCAGCAGTGGACTAAGGACGGGGGGTTGGGAGGCTTTCTTT.

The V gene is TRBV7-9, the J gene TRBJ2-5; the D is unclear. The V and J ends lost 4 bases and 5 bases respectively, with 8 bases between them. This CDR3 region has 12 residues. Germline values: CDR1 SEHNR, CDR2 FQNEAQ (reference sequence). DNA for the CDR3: TGTGCCAGCAGCTGGGCAATCGAGACCCAGTACTTC. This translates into CASSWAIETQYF.

DNA for the CDR3: TGTGCCAGTAGTATAGATCGGGTCACAGATACGCAGTATTTT. As protein: CASSIDRVTDTQYF. V is TRBV19 and J is TRBJ2-3; D is ambiguous. The CDR3 contains 14 residues. V lost 0 bases and J 2 bases, leaving 6 bases between the germline ends. Germline V CDR1 and CDR2: LNHDA, SQIVND (reference sequence).

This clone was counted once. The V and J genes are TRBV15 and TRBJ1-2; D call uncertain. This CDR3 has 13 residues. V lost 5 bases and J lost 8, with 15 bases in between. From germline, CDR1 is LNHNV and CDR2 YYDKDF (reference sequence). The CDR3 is CATSPIGRWGYTF. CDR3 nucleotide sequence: TGTGCCACCAGCCCCATTGGGAGGTGGGGCTACACCTTC.

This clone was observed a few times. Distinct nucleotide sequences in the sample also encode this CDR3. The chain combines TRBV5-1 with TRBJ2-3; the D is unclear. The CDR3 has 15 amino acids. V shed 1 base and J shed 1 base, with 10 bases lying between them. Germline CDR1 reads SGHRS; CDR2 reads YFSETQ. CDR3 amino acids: CASSLRQLGTDTQYF. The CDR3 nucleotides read TGCGCCAGCAGCTTGCGGCAGCTAGGCACAGATACGCAGTATTTT.

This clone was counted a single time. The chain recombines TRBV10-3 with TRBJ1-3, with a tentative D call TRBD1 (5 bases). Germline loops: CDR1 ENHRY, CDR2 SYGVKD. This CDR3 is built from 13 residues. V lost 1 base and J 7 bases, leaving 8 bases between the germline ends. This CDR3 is CAISEFRQNTIYF. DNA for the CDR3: TGTGCCATCAGTGAGTTCAGACAGAACACCATATATTTT.

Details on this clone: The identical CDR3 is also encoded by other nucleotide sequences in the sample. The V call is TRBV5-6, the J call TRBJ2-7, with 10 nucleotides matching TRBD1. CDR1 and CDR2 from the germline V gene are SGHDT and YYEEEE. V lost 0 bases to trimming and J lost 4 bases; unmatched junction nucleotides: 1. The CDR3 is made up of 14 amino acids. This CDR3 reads CASSLGQGAYEQYF. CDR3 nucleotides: TGTGCCAGCAGCTTGGGACAGGGGGCGTACGAGCAGTACTTC.

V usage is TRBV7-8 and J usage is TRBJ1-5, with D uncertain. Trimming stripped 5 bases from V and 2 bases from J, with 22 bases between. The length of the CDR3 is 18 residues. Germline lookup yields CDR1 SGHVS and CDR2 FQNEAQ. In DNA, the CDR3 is TGTGCCAGCAGCCCACAAGCGGTCCCGGAGGTCCGCAATCAGCCCCAGCATTTT. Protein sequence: CASSPQAVPEVRNQPQHF.

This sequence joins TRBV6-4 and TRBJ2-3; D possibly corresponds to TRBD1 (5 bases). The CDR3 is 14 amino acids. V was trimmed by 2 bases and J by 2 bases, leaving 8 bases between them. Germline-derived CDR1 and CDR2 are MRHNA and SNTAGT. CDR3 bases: TGTGCCAGCAGTGACGGACAAATCACAGATACGCAGTATTTT. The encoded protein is CASSDGQITDTQYF.

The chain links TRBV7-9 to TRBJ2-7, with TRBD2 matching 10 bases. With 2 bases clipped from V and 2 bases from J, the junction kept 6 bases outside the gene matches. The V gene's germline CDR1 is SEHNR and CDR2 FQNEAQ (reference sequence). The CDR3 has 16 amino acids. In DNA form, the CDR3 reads TGTGCCAGCAGCTTAAGAACTAGCGGGGACACCTACGAGCAGTACTTC. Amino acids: CASSLRTSGDTYEQYF.

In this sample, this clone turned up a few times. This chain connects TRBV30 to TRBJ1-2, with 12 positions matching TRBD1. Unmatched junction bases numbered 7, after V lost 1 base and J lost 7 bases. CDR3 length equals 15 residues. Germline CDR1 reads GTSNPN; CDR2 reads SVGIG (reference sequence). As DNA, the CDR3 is TGTGCCTGGAGTGCGGGGACAGGGGGCGCGTTTGGCTACACCTTC. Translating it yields CAWSAGTGGAFGYTF.

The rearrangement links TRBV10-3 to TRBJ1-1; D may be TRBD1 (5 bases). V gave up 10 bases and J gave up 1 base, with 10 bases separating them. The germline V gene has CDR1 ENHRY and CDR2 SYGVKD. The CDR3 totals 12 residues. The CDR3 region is CATNDRNTEAFF. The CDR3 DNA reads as TGTGCCACAAACGACAGGAACACTGAAGCTTTCTTT.

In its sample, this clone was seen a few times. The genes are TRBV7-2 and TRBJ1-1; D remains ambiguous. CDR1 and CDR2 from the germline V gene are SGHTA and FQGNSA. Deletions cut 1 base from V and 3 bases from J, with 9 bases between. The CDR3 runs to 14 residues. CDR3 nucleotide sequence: TGTGCCAGCAGCTTAGACCCACATTACACTGAAGCTTTCTTT. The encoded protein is CASSLDPHYTEAFF.

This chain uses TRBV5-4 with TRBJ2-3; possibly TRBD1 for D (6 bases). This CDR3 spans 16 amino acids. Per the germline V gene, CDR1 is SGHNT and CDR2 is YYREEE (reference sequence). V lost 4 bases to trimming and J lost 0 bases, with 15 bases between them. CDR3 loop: CASSIASGASTDTQYF. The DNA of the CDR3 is TGTGCCAGCAGCATAGCCTCAGGGGCGAGCACAGATACGCAGTATTTT.